This T cell receptor beta chain was retrieved from a study of identical twins. Whole-study results and caveats: Modelling approaches yielded underestimates of out-of-frame TCR alpha sharing between monozygotic twins. Cross-sectional statistics underpinned the conclusions; the same donors were not followed. Diverse VJ usage suggested most zero-insertion clonotypes were not invariant T cells.

One entry per CDR3 protein results from TCRdb running MiXCR on the 5' RACE reads. Among hundreds of thousands of distinct CDR3 sequences listed, around 24% were seen once. The CDR3 totals 14 residues. CDR1 DFQATT and CDR2 SNEGSKA come from the germline V gene (reference sequence). The V gene lost 3 bases and the J gene lost 2 bases, with 12 bases spanning the gap. This clonotype has a handful of counts. Its antigen is not identified. These data also formed part of another study, on yellow fever vaccine responses in identical twins. That investigation notes: A vaccine T cell response that seemed partly convergent and partly personalized was reported in twins.

V gene TRBV20-1 combines with J gene TRBJ2-3; D is possibly TRBD2 (6 bases). The material sequenced was CD4+ T cells sorted from blood. This clonotype originated in a young woman in good health. CDR3 DNA sequence: TGCAGTGCTAGCGGGGCGGGGCTCACAGATACGCAGTATTTT. Its translation: CSASGAGLTDTQYF.